The 28 T cell receptor beta chains presented below share a single source sample, sequenced in a study of T cells in Graves' hyperthyroidism and ophthalmopathy. Amplified regions were TCR beta CDR3 sequences from RNA transcripts. TCR CDR3 regions were first amplified by RT-PCR with HTBI primers. TCRdb reprocessed the multiplex PCR reads via MiXCR and lists one record per CDR3 protein. The data show around 760,000 distinct CDR3 sequences, over 35% seen once. The sequenced sample consisted of blood. The receptors were gathered from a middle-aged woman with Graves' hyperthyroidism.

This rearrangement joins TRBV29-1 to TRBJ1-2; 8 nucleotides agree with TRBD1. Per germline, CDR1 SQVTM and CDR2 ANQGSEA. The CDR3 length is 11 residues. The V segment lost 6 bases and the J segment 8 bases; nucleotides outside the gene matches: 5. The CDR3 reads CSVPGGRGYTF. For the CDR3, the DNA is TGCAGCGTACCAGGGGGCAGAGGCTACACCTTC.

This clonotype was recorded at least ten times. This rearrangement joins TRBV15 to TRBJ1-5, with unresolved D. V lost 0 bases and J 6 bases, leaving 15 bases between the germline ends. Germline-derived CDR1 and CDR2 are LNHNV and YYDKDF (reference sequence). The CDR3 is made up of 16 amino acids. CDR3 nucleotide sequence: TGTGCCACCAGCAGAGAGGTCGGACGAGGAAGTCAGCCCCAGCATTTT. It encodes CATSREVGRGSQPQHF. The whole variable domain, filled in from reference TRBV15 and TRBJ1-5, reads DAMVIQNPRYQVTQFGKPVTLSCSQTLNHNVMYWYQQKSSQAPKLLFHYYDKDFNNEADTPDNFQSRRPNTSFCFLDIRSPGLGDTAMYLCATSREVGRGSQPQHFGDGTRLSIL.

V usage is TRBV5-6 and J usage is TRBJ1-5, with D perhaps matching TRBD1 (6 bases). With 1 base removed from V and 2 bases from J, the gap between germline ends came to 13 bases. Germline CDR1 and CDR2: SGHDT and YYEEEE. The CDR3 spans 16 residues. The CDR3 nucleotides are TGTGCCAGCAGCTTGTACCCAGGGGCAGGCAATCAGCCCCAGCATTTT. Translation gives CASSLYPGAGNQPQHF.

A word on this clonotype: This may stem from a read error, because a much larger clone lies one nucleotide away. In this CDR3 the conserved last residue, phenylalanine or tryptophan, is missing, so a read error is likely. The chain links TRBV10-2 to TRBJ2-7, with D possibly TRBD2 on 6 matching bases. Trimming pared 4 bases from V and 5 bases from J, leaving 9 bases between. The CDR3 runs to 12 residues. Germline-derived CDR1 and CDR2 are WSHSY and SAAADI. The CDR3 spells CASSGLGDEQYL. For the CDR3, the DNA is TGCGCCAGCAGTGGACTAGGCGACGAGCAGTACCTC.

The count of this clonotype is one. A read error may produce the germline difference seen at one junction end. This chain connects TRBV19 to TRBJ1-1; no definite D call. There are 15 residues in the CDR3. Germline V gene data show CDR1 as LNHDA and CDR2 as SQIVND (reference sequence). The CDR3 region is CAGSSLESFSAEAFF. DNA of the CDR3: TGTGCCGGTAGTTCCCTCGAGAGCTTTTCTGCTGAAGCTTTCTTT.

This clonotype was found many times. V usage is TRBV12-3 or TRBV12-4 and J usage is TRBJ1-3, with D hard to call. This CDR3 comprises 14 residues. V was shortened by 8 bases and J by 0 bases, with 11 bases between the two germline ends. The DNA of the CDR3 is TGTGCCAGCTCTTTACAGAGCTCTGGAAACACCATATATTTT. Amino acid sequence: CASSLQSSGNTIYF.

The genes are TRBV19 and TRBJ2-7; TRBD2 matches at 9 bases. The V gene end was trimmed by 2 bases and the J gene end by 7 bases; junction bases not matched to a gene: 12. The germline CDR1 and CDR2 sequences are LNHDA and SQIVND (reference sequence). The CDR3 length is 16 residues. This chain's CDR3 is CASSIFGGGASNEQYF. CDR3 in DNA: TGTGCCAGTAGTATATTTGGCGGGGGGGCCTCAAATGAGCAGTACTTC.

This clonotype was found many times. The chain couples TRBV9 to TRBJ2-2; 9 positions match TRBD2. Trimming removed 4 bases from V and 4 bases from J; junction bases left unmatched: 8. The CDR3 runs 16 residues. CDR1 is SGDLS, CDR2 YYNGEE, per germline. As DNA, the CDR3 is TGTGCCAGCAGCTGGAGGACTAGCGCTTCCACCGGGGAGCTGTTTTTT. Amino acid sequence: CASSWRTSASTGELFF.

The CDR3 protein is CASSRTALQTQYF. For the CDR3, the DNA is TGTGCCAGCTCACGGACAGCTCTACAGACCCAGTACTTC. The rearrangement joins TRBV18 to TRBJ2-5, with a weak D call TRBD1 (6 bases). The ends were cut back, 4 bases at V and 6 bases at J, with 12 bases in the middle. This CDR3 has 13 amino acids. In germline, CDR1 is KGHSH, CDR2 LQKENI.

This clonotype was observed at least ten times. This chain connects TRBV10-3 to TRBJ1-2; D remains ambiguous. The V gene's germline CDR1 is ENHRY and CDR2 SYGVKD. With 7 bases removed from V and 3 bases from J, the gap between germline ends came to 9 bases. This CDR3 spans 12 amino acids. This CDR3 reads CAITDIDYGYTF. CDR3 nucleotides: TGTGCCATCACGGATATCGACTATGGCTACACCTTC.

This rearrangement joins TRBV7-2 to TRBJ2-3; 7 bases match TRBD1. V dropped 5 bases and J dropped 11; count of bases not matched to a gene: 16. Germline V gene data show CDR1 as SGHTA and CDR2 as FQGNSA. CDR3 size: 15 residues. In DNA, the CDR3 is TGTGCCAGCAGCGGTTGGACAGGCCGCAACAATGAGCAGTATTTT. As protein: CASSGWTGRNNEQYF.

This clonotype occurred a few times. One end of the junction fails to match germline, which may point to a read error. The chain combines TRBV7-9 with TRBJ2-5; maybe TRBD2 (6 bases). CDR3 size: 13 residues. Per germline, CDR1 SEHNR and CDR2 FQNEAQ (reference sequence). The CDR3 sequence is CASSPSGVVRKDF. The CDR3 nucleotides are TGTGCCAGCAGCCCCTCGGGGGTAGTCAGGAAGGACTTC.

This clonotype was observed at least ten times. The rearrangement links TRBV7-8 to TRBJ2-5, with a tentative D call TRBD2 (6 bases). CDR3 length: 13 amino acids. The ends were cut back, 8 bases at V and 2 bases at J, with 12 bases in the middle. Germline assignment: CDR1 SGHVS and CDR2 FQNEAQ. CDR3 loop: CASGYSGQETQYF. The CDR3 bases are TGTGCCAGCGGATACAGCGGGCAAGAGACCCAGTACTTC.

This clonotype turned up a few times. At one of its ends the junction is not consistent with the germline gene, which may arise from a read error. J is TRBJ2-7 and V is TRBV5-1, with TRBD1 matching 7 bases. The CDR3 extends over 15 amino acids. Germline V lookup: CDR1 SGHRS, CDR2 YFSETQ. CDR3 DNA: TGTGCCAGCAGTTACAGACAGGGTAATTTCTACGAGCAGTACTTC. Its translation: CASSYRQGNFYEQYF.

This clonotype was found many times. The chain employs TRBV12-3 or TRBV12-4 and TRBJ1-1; D unclear. Deletions cut 4 bases from V and 8 bases from J, with 8 bases between. The CDR3 extends over 11 amino acids. The CDR3 here is CASSYLWEAFF. In nucleotides, the CDR3 is TGTGCCAGCAGTTATCTTTGGGAAGCTTTCTTT.

The rearrangement links TRBV27 to TRBJ1-5, with 7 bases fitting TRBD1. V trimming: 7 bases; J trimming: 1 base; junction bases outside the gene matches: 4. The germline V gene has CDR1 MNHEY and CDR2 SMNVEV (reference sequence). This CDR3 spans 14 amino acids. CDR3 residues: CASKGGGSNQPQHF. The DNA of the CDR3 is TGTGCCAGCAAGGGAGGGGGCAGCAATCAGCCCCAGCATTTT.

The chain is built from TRBV6-5 and TRBJ2-5, with no clear D. The V gene lost 2 bases and the J gene lost 11 bases, with 18 bases spanning the gap. This CDR3 comprises 14 residues. Per the germline V gene, CDR1 is MNHEY and CDR2 is SVGAGI. Written as DNA, the CDR3 is TGTGCCAGCAGTTACGCCCCAAGCGCAGATACGCAGTACTTC. Encoded protein: CASSYAPSADTQYF.

The CDR3 DNA is TGCAGCGTTGTGACAGGACAGGGTCGGACTGAAGCTTTCTTT. Translating gives CSVVTGQGRTEAFF. The chain is built from TRBV29-1 and TRBJ1-1, with 8 bases identical to TRBD1. Germline CDR1 and CDR2: SQVTM and ANQGSEA. V shed 4 bases, J shed 5 bases, and the junction held 9 bases outside the gene matches. This CDR3 has 14 amino acids.

At least ten counts were recorded for this clonotype. J is TRBJ2-5 and V is TRBV11-2; D unresolved. Germline loops: CDR1 SGHAT, CDR2 FQNNGV. This CDR3 is built from 15 residues. The ends were cut back, 5 bases at V and 3 bases at J, with 16 bases in the middle. The CDR3, as DNA: TGTGCCAGCAGCGCCCAGGTGACGACGGAAGAGACCCAGTACTTC. This translates into CASSAQVTTEETQYF.

This sequence joins TRBV10-1 and TRBJ1-1; perhaps TRBD1 as D (6 bases). The V end was cut by 0 bases, the J end by 8 bases, with 13 bases between. Germline loops: CDR1 WNHNN, CDR2 SYGVQD (reference sequence). The length of the CDR3 is 14 residues. The CDR3 loop reads CASSESGAEEEAFF. CDR3 nucleotides: TGCGCCAGCAGTGAGTCGGGGGCTGAAGAGGAAGCTTTCTTT.

This clonotype has ten or more counts. The rearrangement uses TRBV10-3 and TRBJ2-7; 7 nucleotides agree with TRBD1. With 5 bases clipped from V and 4 bases from J, the junction kept 11 bases outside the gene matches. The germline V gene has CDR1 ENHRY and CDR2 SYGVKD. The CDR3 length is 15 residues. The CDR3 nucleotides are TGTGCCATCAGTCCGGAACAGGGGCCTGTTTACGAGCAGTACTTC. Translated: CAISPEQGPVYEQYF.

The rearrangement uses TRBV24-1 and TRBJ1-5; 7 positions match TRBD1. Trimming cost V 4 bases and J 5 bases; bases outside gene matches: 4. Germline V lookup: CDR1 KGHDR, CDR2 SFDVKD. The CDR3 extends over 14 amino acids. The CDR3: CATSETGRYQPQHF. Here the CDR3 DNA reads TGTGCCACCAGTGAGACAGGGCGGTATCAGCCCCAGCATTTT.

There are many counts of this clonotype. This chain connects TRBV10-3 to TRBJ1-5; a weak D match, TRBD1 (5 bases). Germline-derived CDR1 and CDR2 are ENHRY and SYGVKD. The CDR3 is 13 residues long. V dropped 9 bases and J dropped 5 bases, with 14 bases sitting between them. The CDR3: CAIAGRWDQPQHF. The DNA for the CDR3 is TGTGCCATTGCAGGGCGTTGGGATCAGCCCCAGCATTTT.

This clonotype was seen repeatedly, ten times or more. The chain combines TRBV7-2 with TRBJ1-4; weak D call: TRBD1 (6 bases). Germline V gene lookup returns CDR1 SGHTA and CDR2 FQGNSA. V lost 8 bases and J lost 10, with 11 bases in between. The CDR3 covers 11 residues. CDR3 sequence reads: CASRGGGKLFF. The DNA for the CDR3 is TGTGCCAGCCGAGGAGGGGGAAAACTGTTTTTT.

This chain joins TRBV7-9 and TRBJ1-4; perhaps TRBD1 as D (5 bases). V shed 4 bases and J shed 0 bases, with 12 bases lying between them. This CDR3 is built from 16 residues. Germline V CDR1 and CDR2: SEHNR, FQNEAQ (reference sequence). The CDR3 sequence is CASSYGGLPTNEKLFF. DNA for the CDR3: TGTGCCAGCAGCTACGGGGGACTACCAACTAATGAAAAACTGTTTTTT.

The chain carries TRBV19 and TRBJ2-2, with D unresolved. The ends were cut back, 3 bases at V and 7 bases at J, with 6 bases in the middle. CDR1 and CDR2 from the germline V gene are LNHDA and SQIVND (reference sequence). There are 12 residues in the CDR3. The CDR3 protein is CASSIVNGELFF. CDR3 nucleotides: TGTGCCAGTAGTATCGTTAACGGGGAGCTGTTTTTT.

The chain uses TRBV28 and TRBJ2-5; D call uncertain. Germline CDR1 MDHEN, CDR2 SYDVKM. The V end was cut by 4 bases, the J end by 3 bases, with 12 bases between. The CDR3 consists of 14 residues. The CDR3 loop is CASSWSGLEETQYF. In nucleotides, the CDR3 is TGTGCCAGCAGTTGGTCCGGGTTAGAAGAGACCCAGTACTTC.

This clonotype showed up just a few times. Here the CDR3 reads CASSKAEGPAYEQYF. The DNA for the CDR3 is TGTGCCAGCAGTAAAGCAGAGGGGCCAGCCTACGAGCAGTACTTC. The chain is built from TRBV11-2 and TRBJ2-7; D could derive from TRBD1 or TRBD2 (5 bases each). Trimming removed 6 bases at V and 2 bases at J, with 17 bases between. Looked up from germline, CDR1 is SGHAT and CDR2 is FQNNGV. The CDR3 consists of 15 residues.